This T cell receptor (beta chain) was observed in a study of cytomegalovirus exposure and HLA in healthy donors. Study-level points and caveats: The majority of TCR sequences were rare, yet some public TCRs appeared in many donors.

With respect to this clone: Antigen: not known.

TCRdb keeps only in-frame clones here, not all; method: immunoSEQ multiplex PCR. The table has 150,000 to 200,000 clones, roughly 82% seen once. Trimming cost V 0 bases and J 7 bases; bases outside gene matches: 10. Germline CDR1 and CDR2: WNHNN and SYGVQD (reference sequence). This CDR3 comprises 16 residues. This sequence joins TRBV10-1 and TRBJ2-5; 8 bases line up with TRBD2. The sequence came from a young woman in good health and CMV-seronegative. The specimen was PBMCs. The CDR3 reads CASSESSGSRGSTQYF. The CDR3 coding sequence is TGCGCCAGCAGTGAGTCAAGCGGGAGTAGGGGGTCGACCCAGTACTTC.